One and the same sample provided the 29 T cell receptor beta chains below, sequenced in a study of cytomegalovirus exposure and HLA in healthy donors. In the PCR, 60 Vbeta and 13 Jbeta primers were used. The data were produced by immunoSEQ multiplex PCR, yet TCRdb's version contains in-frame clones alone and is incomplete. The table records about 210,000 clones, around 86% of them present only once. Sequencing was carried out using PBMCs. All receptors derive from a woman aged 45 to 65 in good health and CMV-seropositive.

The chain carries TRBV21-1 and TRBJ1-1; the listed D gene, TRBD1, was not tested against the DNA. TRBV21-1 counts as a pseudogene. This CDR3 contains 14 residues. Here the CDR3 reads CASSRQGMNTEAFF. The DNA of the CDR3 is TGTGCCAGCAGTAGACAGGGAATGAACACTGAAGCTTTCTTT.

The gene calls are TRBV10-1 and TRBJ2-5, with D possibly being TRBD2 (5 bases). The CDR3 loop spans 13 amino acids. Germline assignment: CDR1 WNHNN and CDR2 SYGVQD (reference sequence). Trimming shortened V by 0 bases and J by 5 bases, and 7 bases separated the two germline ends. The CDR3 region is CASSESGGETQYF. As DNA, the CDR3 is TGCGCCAGCAGTGAGTCGGGCGGGGAGACCCAGTACTTC.

This chain joins TRBV11-2 and TRBJ2-7; D unresolved. The V gene's germline CDR1 is SGHAT and CDR2 FQNNGV. CDR3 length equals 15 residues. V was pared by 1 base and J by 0 bases, with 10 bases between. CDR3 DNA sequence: TGTGCCAGCAGCTTAGGTATTCGGAGCTCCTACGAGCAGTACTTC. It is translated as CASSLGIRSSYEQYF.

The chain links TRBV11-2 to TRBJ1-5; D not resolved. The CDR3 has 15 amino acids. CDR1 is SGHAT, CDR2 FQNNGV, per germline. The V and J ends lost 2 bases and 4 bases respectively, with 12 bases between them. The CDR3 nucleotides read TGTGCCAGCAGCTTATCCGCGGGTCTTAATCAGCCCCAGCATTTT. Its protein is CASSLSAGLNQPQHF.

The rearrangement joins TRBV30 to TRBJ1-1; 7 bases align to TRBD1. CDR3 length: 15 residues. V gave up 2 bases and J gave up 3 bases; unmatched junction bases: 9. The germline gives CDR1 GTSNPN, CDR2 SVGIG (reference sequence). The CDR3 loop reads CAWSMSRGAYTEAFF. In DNA, the CDR3 is TGTGCCTGGAGTATGAGCAGGGGGGCTTACACTGAAGCTTTCTTT.

The genes are TRBV19 and TRBJ2-7, with 8 bases aligning to TRBD2. The CDR3 has 15 amino acids. V dropped 3 bases and J dropped 0; count of bases not matched to a gene: 4. Germline CDR1 reads LNHDA; CDR2 reads SQIVND (reference sequence). The DNA for the CDR3 is TGTGCCAGTAGTATTGCTAGCGGGCCCTCCTACGAGCAGTACTTC. Protein: CASSIASGPSYEQYF.

The chain recombines TRBV5-1 with TRBJ1-1, with 9 bases that match TRBD1. Germline loops: CDR1 SGHRS, CDR2 YFSETQ. The CDR3 extends over 14 amino acids. With V trimmed by 0 bases and J by 6 bases, 3 bases remained unmatched. The CDR3 region has the DNA TGCGCCAGCAGCTTGGAAGGGACAGGGTCTGAAGCTTTCTTT. Translated, it gives CASSLEGTGSEAFF.

The gene calls are TRBV5-1 and TRBJ2-3; 11 nucleotides align to TRBD2. The germline V gene has CDR1 SGHRS and CDR2 YFSETQ. Unmatched junction bases numbered 9, after V lost 0 bases and J lost 6 bases. The CDR3 loop spans 17 amino acids. The CDR3 is CASSLAKVAGGGDTQYF. Here the CDR3 DNA reads TGCGCCAGCAGCTTGGCCAAGGTAGCGGGGGGGGGCGATACGCAGTATTTT.

The rearrangement links TRBV28 to TRBJ1-5; D may be TRBD1 (6 bases). This CDR3 has 13 amino acids. Germline values: CDR1 MDHEN, CDR2 SYDVKM. V lost 6 bases and J lost 6, with 12 bases in between. The CDR3 reads CASRGQGPQPQHF. In DNA, the CDR3 is TGTGCCAGCAGAGGCCAGGGGCCTCAGCCCCAGCATTTT.

The chain joins TRBV9 to TRBJ2-7; no firm D call. Germline lookup yields CDR1 SGDLS and CDR2 YYNGEE. V lost 0 bases, J lost 3 bases, and 10 bases lay in between. CDR3 length: 14 residues. The DNA of the CDR3 is TGTGCCAGCAGCGTAGGGTCACAGTACTACGAGCAGTACTTC. Translating gives CASSVGSQYYEQYF.

This clone has more than one count but fewer than ten. This chain connects TRBV7-9 to TRBJ1-1; 7 bases agree with TRBD1. Germline V gene data show CDR1 as SEHNR and CDR2 as FQNEAQ (reference sequence). Losses at the gene ends were 3 bases for V and 1 base for J; bases not matched to a gene: 8. CDR3 length equals 16 residues. The CDR3 DNA follows: TGTGCCAGCAGCTTGTACGAGGGGGCAAAGAACACTGAAGCTTTCTTT. Encoded protein: CASSLYEGAKNTEAFF.

The V gene is TRBV6-1, the J gene TRBJ2-7, with 11 bases identical to TRBD1. V lost 4 bases, J lost 4 bases, and 9 bases stayed unmatched. In germline, CDR1 is MNHNS, CDR2 SASEGT. The CDR3 has 16 residues. The CDR3 is CASSGGRDRGSYEQYF. CDR3 bases: TGTGCCAGCAGTGGCGGCCGGGACAGGGGGAGTTACGAGCAGTACTTC.

The chain recombines TRBV11-2 with TRBJ1-2, with D unclear. This CDR3 spans 12 amino acids. Germline V CDR1 and CDR2: SGHAT, FQNNGV. The ends were cut back, 5 bases at V and 0 bases at J, with 4 bases in the middle. CDR3 sequence (DNA): TGTGCCAGCAGCCTCGCTAACTATGGCTACACCTTC. It encodes CASSLANYGYTF.

Notes on this clone: Compared with germline, one end of the junction differs, possibly owing to a read error. The gene calls are TRBV7-9 and TRBJ1-1; D uncertain. Germline-derived CDR1 and CDR2 are SEHNR and FQNEAQ (reference sequence). This CDR3 contains 12 residues. The CDR3 coding sequence is TGTTCCAGCAGCTTACTCCACACTGAAGCTTTCTTT. It specifies CSSSLLHTEAFF.

In DNA form, the CDR3 reads TGTGCCAGCAGCCCGGCAGGCAGTCAAGAGACCCAGTACTTC. Its translation is CASSPAGSQETQYF. This rearrangement joins TRBV7-2 to TRBJ2-5; D unclear. Trimming shortened V by 5 bases and J by 2 bases, and 12 bases separated the two germline ends. The CDR3 contains 14 residues. Germline CDR1 is SGHTA and CDR2 is FQGNSA. Full variable domain (rest looked up from reference TRBV7-2 and TRBJ2-5): GAGVSQSPSNKVTEKGKDVELRCDPISGHTALYWYRQSLGQGLEFLIYFQGNSAPDKSGLPSDRFSAERTGGSVSTLTIQRTQQEDSAVYLCASSPAGSQETQYFGPGTRLLVL.

Points on this clone: Its ends do not fully match the called genes, so a read error is possible. The chain carries TRBV12-5 and TRBJ2-5; maybe TRBD2 (6 bases). Germline V gene lookup returns CDR1 LGHNT and CDR2 FRNRAP. The CDR3 runs to 13 residues. The CDR3 sequence is CASGFLAEEIQYF. The CDR3 DNA reads TGTGCTAGTGGTTTTTTAGCGGAAGAGATCCAGTACTTC.

The CDR3 protein is CASSLAGQGYEQYF. CDR3 DNA: TGTGCCAGCAGCTTAGCGGGACAGGGGTACGAGCAGTACTTC. The chain joins TRBV11-3 to TRBJ2-7; 10 nucleotides agree with TRBD1. The CDR3 runs to 14 residues. Unmatched junction bases numbered 1, after V lost 1 base and J lost 4 bases. Germline V gene lookup returns CDR1 SGHNT and CDR2 YENEEA.

This chain joins TRBV18 and TRBJ2-3; possibly TRBD1 for D (6 bases). The CDR3 loop spans 15 amino acids. V shed 3 bases and J shed 2 bases, with 12 bases lying between them. CDR1 is KGHSH, CDR2 LQKENI, per germline. Here the CDR3 reads CASSPDTGYTDTQYF. The CDR3 DNA reads TGTGCCAGCTCACCGGATACAGGGTACACAGATACGCAGTATTTT.

The J gene is TRBJ1-2, the V gene TRBV6-5; possible D gene TRBD1, 6 bases. There are 14 residues in the CDR3. Germline CDR1 MNHEY, CDR2 SVGAGI. V was cut by 6 bases and J by 0 bases, with 11 bases left in between. In DNA, the CDR3 is TGTGCCAGCAGCCGCACAGGGCCTAACTATGGCTACACCTTC. Protein: CASSRTGPNYGYTF.

Concerning this clone: Other DNA sequences in this specimen translate into the identical CDR3. The chain employs TRBV6-6 and TRBJ2-1; 7 positions agree with TRBD1. Germline V gene lookup returns CDR1 MNHNY and CDR2 SVGAGI (reference sequence). The CDR3 extends over 16 amino acids. V gave up 2 bases and J gave up 7 bases; unmatched junction bases: 11. CDR3 region: CASSYSRGRLMNEQFF. The CDR3 DNA reads TGTGCCAGCAGTTACAGTAGGGGGCGGCTTATGAATGAGCAGTTCTTC.

V usage is TRBV6-5 and J usage is TRBJ1-2, with D perhaps matching TRBD1 (5 bases). V lost 5 bases to trimming and J lost 2 bases, with 12 bases between them. Germline values: CDR1 MNHEY, CDR2 SVGAGI. The CDR3 extends over 14 amino acids. CDR3 nucleotide sequence: TGTGCCAGCAGTGATCAGGGCTGGAACTATGGCTACACCTTC. Translating gives CASSDQGWNYGYTF.

The chain couples TRBV6-1 to TRBJ2-7; tentative D call: TRBD1 (6 bases). V lost 1 base, J lost 2 bases, and 12 bases lay in between. The CDR3 loop spans 15 amino acids. Germline CDR1 is MNHNS and CDR2 is SASEGT. Written as DNA, the CDR3 is TGTGCCAGCAGTGAAGTAGGACAGACAACCTACGAGCAGTACTTC. Translating it yields CASSEVGQTTYEQYF.

This chain links TRBV11-3 with TRBJ1-3; 10 bases map to TRBD1. CDR1 SGHNT and CDR2 YENEEA come from the germline V gene. This CDR3 is built from 19 residues. The J segment lost 2 bases and the V segment lost 4 bases, leaving 14 bases of the junction unmatched. In DNA form, the CDR3 reads TGTGCCAGCAGCTACCCGGGACAGGGGAGTAAATACGCTGGAAACACCATATATTTT. Protein product: CASSYPGQGSKYAGNTIYF.

V is TRBV7-2 and J is TRBJ1-4, with a possible D match to TRBD1 (5 bases). V shed 5 bases and J shed 7 bases, with 20 bases lying between them. CDR3 length: 16 amino acids. Germline lookup yields CDR1 SGHTA and CDR2 FQGNSA. The CDR3 here is CASSPSPTELAEKLFF. The CDR3 nucleotides read TGTGCCAGCAGCCCTAGTCCGACAGAGCTGGCTGAAAAACTGTTTTTT.

J is TRBJ1-2 and V is TRBV6-1; 10 positions agree with TRBD1. Trimming at V came to 6 bases and at J to 4 bases, leaving 8 bases not matched to a gene. The V gene's germline CDR1 is MNHNS and CDR2 SASEGT. The CDR3 loop spans 15 amino acids. The CDR3 reads CASSPGTGETYGYTF. CDR3 nucleotide sequence: TGTGCCAGCAGCCCCGGGACAGGGGAAACCTATGGCTACACCTTC.

The chain recombines TRBV13 with TRBJ1-3; no firm D call. The CDR3 sequence is 15 residues long. Germline V lookup: CDR1 PRHDT, CDR2 FYEKMQ (reference sequence). Trimming took 6 bases from V and 0 from J, leaving 12 bases between them. The CDR3 DNA follows: TGTGCCAGCAGTCTCCCCGACAACTCTGGAAACACCATATATTTT. This encodes CASSLPDNSGNTIYF. The whole variable domain, filled in from reference TRBV13 and TRBJ1-3, reads AAGVIQSPRHLIKEKRETATLKCYPIPRHDTVYWYQQGPGQDPQFLISFYEKMQSDKGSIPDRFSAQQFSDYHSELNMSSLELGDSALYFCASSLPDNSGNTIYFGEGSWLTVV.

V gene TRBV7-6 combines with J gene TRBJ2-5, with no clear D. The V end was cut by 4 bases, the J end by 1 base, with 13 bases between. The CDR3 extends over 15 amino acids. Germline V gene lookup returns CDR1 SGHVS and CDR2 FNYEAQ. The CDR3 DNA reads TGTGCCAGCAGCTCGATCCGACTGGGCCAAGAGACCCAGTACTTC. Translated: CASSSIRLGQETQYF.

The J gene is TRBJ1-4, the V gene TRBV28; 11 positions agree with TRBD1. V gave up 7 bases and J gave up 6 bases; unmatched junction bases: 4. CDR3 size: 14 residues. In germline, CDR1 is MDHEN, CDR2 SYDVKM. Here the CDR3 reads CASTGTGGYEKLFF. The CDR3 DNA follows: TGTGCCAGCACCGGGACAGGGGGATATGAAAAACTGTTTTTT.

The chain couples TRBV27 to TRBJ1-5; TRBD1 might be the D (5 bases). Germline V gives CDR1 MNHEY, CDR2 SMNVEV (reference sequence). CDR3 length: 15 residues. Trimming left V 3 bases short and J 4 bases short, with 13 bases between. The CDR3, as DNA: TGTGCCAGCAGTTTTGATCACAGGAAAAATCAGCCCCAGCATTTT. Translated, it gives CASSFDHRKNQPQHF.